One TCR beta chain is described in this entry. The antigen is undetermined. The sample belongs to a study of T cell responses to AZD1222 COVID-19 vaccine. Study results and limitations: Along spike, vaccine-associated CD4 TCRs were found throughout, with dominance at 160-218 and 743-854. Among AZD1222 vaccinees, only 5 to 7 were seropositive at baseline. When two AZD1222 doses had been given, Spike-specific TCR breadth and depth rose.

The V and J ends lost 1 base and 14 bases, in that order; junction bases with no gene match: 2. The CDR3 is made up of 13 amino acids. CDR1 and CDR2 from the germline V gene are SNHLY and FYNNEI. The method was immunoSEQ multiplex PCR; TCRdb's version includes in-frame clones alone and lacks a portion of them. The table shows under 150,000 clones, with approximately 87% occurring only once. V and J are TRBV2 and TRBJ2-1; 13 bases are shared with TRBD2. This sequence originates from an adult in good health. This specimen was peripheral blood, taken on day 0 of AZD1222 vaccination. This CDR3 is CASSEGTSGGKFF. CDR3 in DNA: TGTGCCAGCAGTGAAGGGACTAGCGGGGGAAAGTTCTTC.